The sequence of this T cell receptor (beta chain) was determined in a study of blood T cell repertoires in COVID-19. In the study overall: From T cells, B-cell-depleted T cells, or PBMCs came the material, which was cDNA or gDNA.

The data were produced by immunoSEQ multiplex PCR, yet TCRdb's version contains in-frame clones alone and is incomplete. The table lists fewer than 350,000 clones, approximately 90% of them singletons. The CDR3 covers 14 residues. Germline lookup yields CDR1 SGHDN and CDR2 FVKESK. The V gene lost 1 base and the J gene lost 1 base, with 8 bases spanning the gap. Participants' reported clinical history set cohort assignment. This TCR was recovered from a man in his forties or fifties who had been exposed to COVID-19. The source material was PBMCs or T cells enriched from blood (not recorded which). The chain employs TRBV14 and TRBJ2-7, with D possibly TRBD1 on 5 matching bases. Here the CDR3 reads CASSQGRVSYEQYF. CDR3 nucleotides: TGTGCCAGCAGCCAAGGCAGGGTATCCTACGAGCAGTACTTC.